This T cell receptor (beta chain) originates from a study of cytomegalovirus exposure and HLA in healthy donors. The J segment lost 2 bases and the V segment lost 5 bases, leaving 8 bases of the junction unmatched. The CDR3 sequence is 17 residues long. The germline gives CDR1 SGHVS, CDR2 FQNEAQ. Study findings and constraints: Some V segments, TRBV6-2 and TRBV6-3 among them, were indistinguishable and were therefore excluded. TCR beta chains numbering under 200 were designated cytomegalovirus-associated. Later analysis suggested links between common viral pathogens and several top significant clusters.

Note on this clone: Its antigen is still unknown.

PCR used 60 Vbeta primers and 13 Jbeta primers. Repertoires were generated with immunoSEQ multiplex PCR, while TCRdb's copy carries only in-frame clones and drops some. Here the sample table reports some 72,000 clones. Sample: PBMCs. The TCR was taken from a man aged 25-45 years in good health and CMV-seronegative. The J gene is TRBJ2-5, the V gene TRBV7-8, with TRBD2 matching over 13 bases. As DNA, the CDR3 is TGTGCCAGCAGCCGATACCCGGGACTAGCGGGACAAGAGACCCAGTACTTC. As protein: CASSRYPGLAGQETQYF. The complete variable domain, with remaining parts taken from reference TRBV7-8 and TRBJ2-5, reads GAGVSQSPRYKVAKRGQDVALRCDPISGHVSLFWYQQALGQGPEFLTYFQNEAQLDKSGLPSDRFFAERPEGSVSTLKIQRTQQEDSAVYLCASSRYPGLAGQETQYFGPGTRLLVL.